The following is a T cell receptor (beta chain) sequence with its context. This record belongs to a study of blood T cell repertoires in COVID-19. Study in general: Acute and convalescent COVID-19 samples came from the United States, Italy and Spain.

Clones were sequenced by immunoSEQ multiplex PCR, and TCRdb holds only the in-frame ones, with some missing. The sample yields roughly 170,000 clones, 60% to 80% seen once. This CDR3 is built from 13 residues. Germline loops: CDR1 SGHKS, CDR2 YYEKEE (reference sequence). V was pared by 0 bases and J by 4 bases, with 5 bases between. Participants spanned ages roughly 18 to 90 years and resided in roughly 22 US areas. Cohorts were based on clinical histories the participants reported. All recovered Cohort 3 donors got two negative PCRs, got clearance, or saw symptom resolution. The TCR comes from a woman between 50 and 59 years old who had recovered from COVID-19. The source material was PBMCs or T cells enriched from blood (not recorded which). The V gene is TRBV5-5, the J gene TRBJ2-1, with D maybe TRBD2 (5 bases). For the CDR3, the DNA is TGTGCCAGCAGCTTGGGAGGGTACAATGAGCAGTTCTTC. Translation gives CASSLGGYNEQFF. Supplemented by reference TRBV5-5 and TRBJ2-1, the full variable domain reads DAGVTQSPTHLIKTRGQQVTLRCSPISGHKSVSWYQQVLGQGPQFIFQYYEKEERGRGNFPDRFSARQFPNYSSELNVNALLLGDSALYLCASSLGGYNEQFFGPGTRLTVL.